These 2 T cell receptor beta chains were sequenced from one sample in a study of blood T cell repertoires in COVID-19. TCRdb's copy holds only in-frame clones and misses some; the assay was immunoSEQ multiplex PCR. The sample lists some 250,000 clones, around 88% seen once, with over 7.5% in the top ten. Sequencing was done on a sample of PBMCs or T cells enriched from blood (not recorded which). All receptors come from a man in his forties who had recovered from COVID-19.

The gene calls are TRBV9 and TRBJ2-5; 7 bases fit TRBD2. Germline values: CDR1 SGDLS, CDR2 YYNGEE. J lost 5 bases, V lost 0 bases, and 13 bases had no gene match. This CDR3 contains 17 residues. As DNA, the CDR3 is TGTGCCAGCAGCGTAGGAAATGAGGGAGGGCCCGGCGAGACCCAGTACTTC. Residues: CASSVGNEGGPGETQYF.

This sequence joins TRBV7-3 and TRBJ2-1, with 11 bases identical to TRBD2. V was pared by 8 bases and J by 5 bases, with 5 bases of the junction left unmatched. This CDR3 is 14 amino acids long. CDR1 is SGHTA and CDR2 is FQGTGA in the germline V gene. The CDR3 nucleotides read TGTGCCAGCGGACTAGCGGGTCCGAACAATGAGCAGTTCTTC. Translated, it gives CASGLAGPNNEQFF.